What follows is one T cell receptor (beta chain) and its context. The target antigen is unknown. This sample is drawn from a study of a mutant IDH1 vaccine in newly diagnosed glioma. Study summary: Sex distribution of treated patients was about 62% male and about 38% female; mean age was about 40 years. Overall study results and limits: Vaccine-induced immune responses were detected in about 93% of patients.

Documented time point: week 11, during vaccination. Doses comprised 300 ug of mutant IDH1 20-mer peptide each, plus topical imiquimod. The astrocytomas were IDH1-mutant, ATRX-negative, and WHO grade 3 or 4. This CDR3 has 15 amino acids. Trimming pared 4 bases from V and 1 base from J, leaving 13 bases between. Sequenced by immunoSEQ multiplex PCR; TCRdb stores in-frame clones only, minus some. The repertoire holds about 62,000 clones, approximately 90% seen once, with more than 1.5% in the top ten. The sequence was obtained from a man aged 40-49 years with glioma. J is TRBJ1-2 and V is TRBV23-1; D is uncertain. TRBV23-1 is labeled an ORF, and its function is uncertain. The sample here was PBMCs, taken from a glioma patient whose treatment included an IDH1 peptide vaccine. CDR3 region: CASSRPTAGNYGYTF. In nucleotides, the CDR3 is TGCGCCAGCAGTCGTCCCACGGCAGGTAACTATGGCTACACCTTC.